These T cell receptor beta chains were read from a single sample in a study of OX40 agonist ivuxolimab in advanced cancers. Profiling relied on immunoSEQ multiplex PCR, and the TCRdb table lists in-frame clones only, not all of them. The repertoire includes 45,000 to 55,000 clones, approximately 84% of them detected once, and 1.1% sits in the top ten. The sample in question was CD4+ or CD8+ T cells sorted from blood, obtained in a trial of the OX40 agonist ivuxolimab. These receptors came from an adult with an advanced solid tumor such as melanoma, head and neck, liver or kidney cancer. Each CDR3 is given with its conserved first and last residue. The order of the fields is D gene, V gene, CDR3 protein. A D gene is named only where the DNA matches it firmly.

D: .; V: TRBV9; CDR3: CASSVGAISYNEQFF
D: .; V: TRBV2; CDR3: CASSAGPGTAYEQYF
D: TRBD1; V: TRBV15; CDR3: CATRPGTENTGELFF
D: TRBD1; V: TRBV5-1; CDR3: CASSFQGGQPQHF
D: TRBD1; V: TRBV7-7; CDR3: CASSFSPTGSTGELFF
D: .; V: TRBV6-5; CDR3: CASSYGDTEAFF
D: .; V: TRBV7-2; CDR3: CASSLGVNSPLHF
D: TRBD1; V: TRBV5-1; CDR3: CASSPDRVDQPQHF
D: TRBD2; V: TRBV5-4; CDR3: CASSNPVGGEQYF
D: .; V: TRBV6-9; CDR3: CASIYGTEAFF
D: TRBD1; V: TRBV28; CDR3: CASSLMGQGREQYF
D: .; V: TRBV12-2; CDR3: CASRLGTGYTGELFF
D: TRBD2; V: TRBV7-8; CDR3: CASSPIAGGPTDTQYF
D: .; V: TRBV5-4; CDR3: CASSLDSGYTDTQYF
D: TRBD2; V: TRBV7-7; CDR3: CASSLGSSGGAVADTQYF
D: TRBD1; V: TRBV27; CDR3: CASSSGQGNSPLHF
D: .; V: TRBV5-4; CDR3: CASRPSSAPSTDTQYF
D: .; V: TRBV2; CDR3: CASRGDYNSPLHF
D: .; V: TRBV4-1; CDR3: CASSQILAPGADTQYF
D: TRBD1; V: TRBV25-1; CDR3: CASSPGQTNEKLFF